This is a list of T cell receptor beta chains from one sample in a study of T cells in Graves' hyperthyroidism and ophthalmopathy. TCRdb re-called the multiplex PCR reads with MiXCR, one entry per CDR3 protein. The sample records around 700,000 distinct CDR3 sequences, around 19% being singletons. Sequenced input: blood. The receptors derive from a woman in her 50s with Graves' hyperthyroidism that later progressed to Graves' ophthalmopathy. Both conserved end residues are part of each CDR3. Each record gives: V gene, clone size, J gene, D gene, CDR3 protein, CDR3 DNA. D genes are given only for firm matches. Clone sizes are given selectively: once, few, many, or a class where the clone is expanded.

V: TRBV20-1
size: many
J: TRBJ2-5
D: TRBD2
CDR3: CSARRASGGLETQYF
DNA: TGCAGTGCTAGACGTGCTAGCGGGGGACTTGAGACCCAGTACTTC

V: TRBV27
size: many
J: TRBJ2-4
D: TRBD2
CDR3: CASSIGTSGSKNIQYF
DNA: TGTGCCAGCAGTATCGGGACTAGCGGTTCCAAAAACATTCAGTACTTC

V: TRBV9
size: .
J: TRBJ1-1
D: TRBD1
CDR3: CASSGQGGKPNTEAFF
DNA: TGTGCCAGCAGCGGGCAGGGGGGGAAACCGAACACTGAAGCTTTCTTT

V: TRBV6-2/TRBV6-3
size: few
J: TRBJ2-7
D: .
CDR3: CASSYSDPIRSYEQYF
DNA: TGTGCCAGCAGTTACTCGGACCCCATAAGGTCATACGAGCAGTACTTC

V: TRBV3-1
size: many
J: TRBJ2-3
D: TRBD2
CDR3: CASSLATSGITDTQYF
DNA: TGTGCCAGCAGCCTTGCGACTAGCGGAATCACAGATACGCAGTATTTT

V: TRBV5-1
size: .
J: TRBJ1-2
D: .
CDR3: CASSIGGRTNYGYTF
DNA: TGCGCCAGCAGCATAGGAGGCAGAACTAACTATGGCTACACCTTC

V: TRBV11-2
size: many
J: TRBJ2-1
D: TRBD1
CDR3: CASSTRGTASYNEQFF
DNA: TGTGCCAGCAGCACCCGTGGGACAGCCTCCTACAATGAGCAGTTCTTC

V: TRBV6-2/TRBV6-3
size: few
J: TRBJ1-2
D: .
CDR3: CASSQVRANYGYTF
DNA: TGTGCCAGCAGTCAGGTCCGCGCTAACTATGGCTACACCTTC

V: TRBV6-1
size: .
J: TRBJ1-5
D: .
CDR3: CASSTGGHNQPQHF
DNA: TGTGCCAGCAGTACGGGGGGCCACAATCAGCCCCAGCATTTT

V: TRBV6-5
size: many
J: TRBJ1-2
D: .
CDR3: CASSYSNGPGYGYTF
DNA: TGTGCCAGCAGTTACTCGAATGGACCAGGGTATGGCTACACCTTC

V: TRBV12-3/TRBV12-4
size: few
J: TRBJ2-7
D: .
CDR3: CASSFWQSGPGAEQYF
DNA: TGTGCCAGCAGTTTTTGGCAATCGGGACCCGGGGCCGAGCAGTACTTC

V: TRBV11-3
size: many
J: TRBJ1-1
D: .
CDR3: CASSLRGGRAFF
DNA: TGTGCCAGCAGCTTGAGGGGCGGCCGAGCTTTCTTT

V: TRBV3-1
size: few
J: TRBJ2-5
D: .
CDR3: CASQTETTVLQETQYF
DNA: TGTGCCAGCCAAACCGAGACGACAGTTCTTCAAGAGACCCAGTACTTC

V: TRBV18
size: .
J: TRBJ2-5
D: TRBD2
CDR3: CASSRNDLAGGPGQETQYF
DNA: TGTGCCAGCTCACGAAATGATCTAGCGGGGGGGCCCGGCCAAGAGACCCAGTACTTC

V: TRBV10-3
size: many
J: TRBJ1-1
D: TRBD1
CDR3: CAINKDRGEAFF
DNA: TGTGCCATCAATAAGGACAGGGGCGAGGCTTTCTTT

V: TRBV6-1
size: few
J: TRBJ1-1
D: .
CDR3: CASSERFSGGAFF
DNA: TGTGCCAGCAGTGAACGTTTTTCGGGAGGGGCTTTCTTT

V: TRBV9
size: many
J: TRBJ2-7
D: .
CDR3: CASSVDVGGASYEQYF
DNA: TGTGCCAGCAGCGTAGATGTCGGGGGCGCCTCCTACGAGCAGTACTTC

V: TRBV15
size: .
J: TRBJ2-4
D: TRBD1
CDR3: CATSRAAGGLRNIQYF
DNA: TGTGCCACCAGCAGAGCGGCAGGGGGTTTGAGAAACATTCAGTACTTC

V: TRBV5-1
size: .
J: TRBJ2-1
D: .
CDR3: CASSLDPGGYDEQFF
DNA: TGCGCCAGCAGCTTGGACCCAGGGGGGTATGATGAGCAGTTCTTC

V: TRBV6-1
size: .
J: TRBJ1-5
D: .
CDR3: CASSDGTDLNQPQHF
DNA: TGTGCCAGCAGTGACGGGACCGACCTCAATCAGCCCCAGCATTTT

V: TRBV4-1
size: .
J: TRBJ1-2
D: TRBD1
CDR3: CASSQNRDSRLYGYTF
DNA: TGCGCCAGCAGCCAAAACCGGGACAGCCGACTCTATGGCTACACCTTC

V: TRBV6-1
size: many
J: TRBJ2-7
D: .
CDR3: CASSEQLGGPIYEQYF
DNA: TGTGCCAGCAGTGAACAATTGGGGGGGCCAATCTACGAGCAGTACTTC

V: TRBV15
size: once
J: TRBJ2-1
D: .
CDR3: CATSRDSRANEQFF
DNA: TGTGCCACCAGCAGAGATAGTAGGGCCAATGAGCAGTTCTTC

V: TRBV9
size: once
J: TRBJ1-1
D: TRBD1
CDR3: CASSMGQGAYSTEAFF
DNA: TGTGCCAGCAGCATGGGACAGGGGGCATATAGCACTGAAGCTTTCTTT

V: TRBV4-2
size: few
J: TRBJ1-1
D: .
CDR3: CASSQDPGEAEAFF
DNA: TGTGCCAGCAGCCAAGATCCGGGGGAGGCTGAAGCTTTCTTT

V: TRBV13
size: many
J: TRBJ1-1
D: .
CDR3: CASSLERETAAFF
DNA: TGTGCCAGCAGCTTAGAACGGGAGACCGCCGCTTTCTTT

V: TRBV4-1
size: .
J: TRBJ1-4
D: .
CDR3: CASSQAWRTNEKLFF
DNA: TGCGCCAGCAGCCAAGCGTGGAGGACTAATGAAAAACTGTTTTTT

V: TRBV11-2
size: many
J: TRBJ2-5
D: .
CDR3: CASSFSGKGEETQYF
DNA: TGTGCCAGCAGCTTCTCCGGCAAAGGGGAAGAGACCCAGTACTTC

V: TRBV2
size: .
J: TRBJ2-1
D: .
CDR3: CASKPQRNEQFF
DNA: TGTGCCAGCAAGCCTCAAAGGAATGAGCAGTTCTTC

V: TRBV3-1
size: .
J: TRBJ2-7
D: TRBD1
CDR3: CASSPGQGVFYEQYF
DNA: TGTGCCAGCAGCCCCGGACAGGGTGTCTTTTACGAGCAGTACTTC

V: TRBV5-1
size: .
J: TRBJ2-2
D: .
CDR3: CASSPPTGGVTGELFF
DNA: TGCGCCAGCAGCCCCCCTACGGGGGGCGTCACCGGGGAGCTGTTTTTT

V: TRBV5-5
size: .
J: TRBJ1-2
D: .
CDR3: CASSLNTGRTHGYTF
DNA: TGTGCCAGCAGCTTGAATACAGGCAGGACCCATGGCTACACCTTC

V: TRBV12-3/TRBV12-4
size: .
J: TRBJ1-5
D: .
CDR3: CASSSVSYSNQPQHF
DNA: TGTGCCAGCAGTTCCGTCAGTTATAGCAATCAGCCCCAGCATTTT

V: TRBV20-1
size: .
J: TRBJ2-3
D: TRBD1
CDR3: CSARDRGQGWTDTQYF
DNA: TGCAGTGCTAGAGACCGGGGACAGGGGTGGACAGATACGCAGTATTTT

V: TRBV29-1
size: .
J: TRBJ2-3
D: TRBD1
CDR3: CSIRWQGADTQYF
DNA: TGCAGCATTCGATGGCAGGGGGCAGATACGCAGTATTTT

V: TRBV18
size: many
J: TRBJ1-1
D: TRBD1
CDR3: CARGGELEGEAFF
DNA: TGTGCCAGAGGGGGCGAACTTGAAGGTGAAGCTTTCTTT

V: TRBV19
size: few
J: TRBJ1-4
D: .
CDR3: CASSIGFRGEKLFF
DNA: TGTGCCAGTAGTATCGGGTTTCGGGGTGAAAAACTGTTTTTT

V: TRBV20-1
size: few
J: TRBJ2-1
D: TRBD1
CDR3: CSVHRGLYNEQFF
DNA: TGCAGTGTACACAGGGGGCTTTACAATGAGCAGTTCTTC

V: TRBV27
size: .
J: TRBJ2-5
D: TRBD2
CDR3: CASSMGLAGGQQETQYF
DNA: TGTGCCAGCAGTATGGGACTAGCGGGGGGGCAGCAAGAGACCCAGTACTTC

V: TRBV4-1
size: .
J: TRBJ1-1
D: .
CDR3: CASSALSSGFAEAFF
DNA: TGCGCCAGCAGCGCTCTCAGTTCTGGGTTCGCTGAAGCTTTCTTT

V: TRBV7-8
size: .
J: TRBJ2-3
D: .
CDR3: CASSSAGGRISTDTQYF
DNA: TGTGCCAGCAGCTCCGCAGGAGGACGGATAAGCACAGATACGCAGTATTTT

V: TRBV7-8
size: few
J: TRBJ2-5
D: .
CDR3: CASSLAEGLIETQYF
DNA: TGTGCCAGCAGCTTAGCAGAGGGACTGATCGAGACCCAGTACTTC

V: TRBV15
size: .
J: TRBJ2-5
D: TRBD1
CDR3: CATSRGTGGFGETQYF
DNA: TGTGCCACCAGCAGAGGGACAGGGGGCTTTGGAGAGACCCAGTACTTC

V: TRBV30
size: few
J: TRBJ1-2
D: .
CDR3: CAWSVQGYYGYTF
DNA: TGTGCCTGGAGTGTCCAGGGGTACTATGGCTACACCTTC

V: TRBV9
size: few
J: TRBJ1-6
D: TRBD1
CDR3: CASRGTGAPLHF
DNA: TGTGCCAGCAGGGGGACAGGCGCACCCCTCCACTTT

V: TRBV4-1
size: .
J: TRBJ2-4
D: .
CDR3: CASSQDPVTGAKNIQYF
DNA: TGCGCCAGCAGCCAAGATCCTGTCACGGGGGCCAAAAACATTCAGTACTTC

V: TRBV3-1
size: many
J: TRBJ1-3
D: .
CDR3: CASSQTPGSGGNTIYF
DNA: TGTGCCAGCAGCCAGACGCCGGGCTCCGGTGGAAACACCATATATTTT

V: TRBV2
size: .
J: TRBJ1-4
D: TRBD1
CDR3: CASTGPQGEEKLFF
DNA: TGTGCCAGCACCGGTCCCCAGGGGGAGGAAAAACTGTTTTTT

V: TRBV4-1
size: many
J: TRBJ1-2
D: .
CDR3: CASSQDEKENYGYTF
DNA: TGCGCCAGCAGCCAAGATGAAAAGGAGAACTATGGCTACACCTTC

V: TRBV5-1
size: .
J: TRBJ2-5
D: .
CDR3: CASSLGMGSEETQYF
DNA: TGCGCCAGCAGCTTGGGTATGGGATCCGAGGAGACCCAGTACTTC

V: TRBV6-1
size: .
J: TRBJ2-5
D: .
CDR3: CASSGNGRETQYF
DNA: TGTGCCAGCAGTGGAAACGGTCGAGAGACCCAGTACTTC

V: TRBV24-1
size: .
J: TRBJ1-2
D: TRBD1
CDR3: CATSVPGQDFYGYTF
DNA: TGTGCCACCAGTGTGCCGGGACAGGATTTCTATGGCTACACCTTC

V: TRBV18
size: few
J: TRBJ2-6
D: .
CDR3: CASSPPPRASGANVLTF
DNA: TGTGCCAGCTCACCACCTCCCAGGGCGTCTGGGGCCAACGTCCTGACTTTC